This TCR beta chain was recorded in a study of blood T cell repertoires in COVID-19. Germline assignment: CDR1 LNHDA and CDR2 SQIVND (reference sequence). V lost 4 bases to trimming and J lost 0 bases; unmatched junction nucleotides: 0. CDR3 length equals 14 residues. Some clones are missing from TCRdb's copy, which holds only in-frame ones; the method was immunoSEQ multiplex PCR. In the table there are some 370,000 clones, more than 70% of which are singletons. The sequence was collected from a man in his forties with acute or convalescent COVID-19. Sequencing was performed on peripheral blood. This rearrangement joins TRBV19 to TRBJ2-1, with 7 bases matching TRBD1. The CDR3 DNA is TGTGCCAGTAGTAGGGACAGCTCCTACAATGAGCAGTTCTTC. Protein sequence: CASSRDSSYNEQFF.